One sample yielded the 8 T cell receptor beta chains listed below, sequenced in a study of CD8 T cells in ankylosing spondylitis. MiXCR was run by TCRdb on the 5' RACE reads, yielding one entry per CDR3 protein. The data show around 210,000 distinct CDR3 sequences, approximately 7.6% seen once. Source material: blood, either unsorted or a sorted T cell fraction (not recorded which). The source is a female donor with ankylosing spondylitis or in good health (not recorded which).

In this sample, this clonotype turned up many times. The CDR3 DNA sequence: TGTGCCAGCATCTACAGGGGTGTTAGCACAGATACGCAGTATTTT. Amino acids: CASIYRGVSTDTQYF. The chain links TRBV28 to TRBJ2-3, with 7 bases fitting TRBD1. This CDR3 has 15 amino acids. The V segment lost 7 bases and the J segment 0 bases; nucleotides outside the gene matches: 7. Germline assignment: CDR1 MDHEN and CDR2 SYDVKM.

This clonotype was seen a handful of times. V gene TRBV27 combines with J gene TRBJ1-2; D gene unclear. CDR3 length equals 13 residues. V lost 6 bases and J lost 4, with 12 bases in between. CDR1 is MNHEY and CDR2 is SMNVEV in the germline V gene (reference sequence). The CDR3 protein is CASRELDRYGYTF. The DNA of the CDR3 is TGTGCCAGCAGGGAGTTGGACCGCTATGGCTACACCTTC.

This clonotype was recorded many times. The chain couples TRBV10-3 to TRBJ1-5, with unresolved D. The CDR3 totals 15 residues. The V gene lost 0 bases and the J gene lost 7 bases, with 13 bases spanning the gap. From germline, CDR1 is ENHRY and CDR2 SYGVKD. CDR3 DNA: TGTGCCATCAGTGAGTCTCTTAATACGGGACAGCCCCAGCATTTT. Translated, it gives CAISESLNTGQPQHF.

This clonotype was counted many times. This chain uses TRBV6-1 with TRBJ2-5, with unresolved D. Trimming removed 6 bases at V and 5 bases at J, with 16 bases between. This CDR3 has 14 amino acids. CDR1 and CDR2 (germline): MNHNS, SASEGT. The CDR3 DNA follows: TGTGCCAGCAGATTGGCCTCCCCCTGGGAGACCCAGTACTTC. Its protein is CASRLASPWETQYF.

This clonotype has a count of ten or more. The V call is TRBV20-1, the J call TRBJ1-1; D is undetermined. From germline, CDR1 is DFQATT and CDR2 SNEGSKA (reference sequence). The V gene lost 8 bases and the J gene lost 0 bases, with 13 bases spanning the gap. This CDR3 has 13 amino acids. The CDR3 loop is CSIAGPMNTEAFF. DNA for the CDR3: TGCAGTATCGCAGGCCCGATGAACACTGAAGCTTTCTTT.

This clonotype was seen ten or more times. The genes are TRBV19 and TRBJ2-1, with 10 bases fitting TRBD2. Germline CDR1 LNHDA, CDR2 SQIVND (reference sequence). J gave up 7 bases and V 3 bases, and 9 bases lay outside the gene matches. This CDR3 comprises 16 residues. The DNA of the CDR3 is TGTGCCAGTAGTATCTTGGCTAGCGGGAGTGCGAATGAGCAGTTCTTC. Residues: CASSILASGSANEQFF.

This clonotype was seen only once. This rearrangement joins TRBV2 to TRBJ2-7, with 8 positions matching TRBD2. This CDR3 comprises 14 residues. Germline values: CDR1 SNHLY, CDR2 FYNNEI. Germline trimming cut 8 bases from V and 4 bases from J; bases unmatched to any gene: 10. The CDR3 sequence is CASDLSGRGYEQYF. Here the CDR3 DNA reads TGTGCCAGCGATCTGAGCGGGAGAGGGTACGAGCAGTACTTC.

This clonotype was recorded many times. This chain uses TRBV29-1 with TRBJ2-5; either TRBD1 or TRBD2 may supply D (5 bases each). The CDR3 is 11 amino acids. Germline V CDR1 and CDR2: SQVTM, ANQGSEA. The germline V and J ends were trimmed by 1 base and 11 bases, with 11 bases remaining between them. CDR3 nucleotides: TGCAGCGTTGAAGGTGGGGGTCGGCAGTACTTC. Its protein product is CSVEGGGRQYF.